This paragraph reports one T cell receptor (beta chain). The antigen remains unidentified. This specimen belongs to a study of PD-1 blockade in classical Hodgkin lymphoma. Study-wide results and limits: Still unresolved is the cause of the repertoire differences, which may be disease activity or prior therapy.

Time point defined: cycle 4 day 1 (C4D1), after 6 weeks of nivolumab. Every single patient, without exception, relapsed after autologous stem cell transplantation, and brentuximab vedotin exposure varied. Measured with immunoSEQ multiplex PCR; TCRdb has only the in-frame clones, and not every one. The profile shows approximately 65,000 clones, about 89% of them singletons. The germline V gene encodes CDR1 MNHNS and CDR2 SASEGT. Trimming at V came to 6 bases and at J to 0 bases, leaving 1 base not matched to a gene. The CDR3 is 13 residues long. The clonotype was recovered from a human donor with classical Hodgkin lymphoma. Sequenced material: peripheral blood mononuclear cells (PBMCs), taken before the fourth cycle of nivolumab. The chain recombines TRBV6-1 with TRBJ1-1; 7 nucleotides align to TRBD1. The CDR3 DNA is TGTGCCAGCAGGGGACAGATGAACACTGAAGCTTTCTTT. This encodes CASRGQMNTEAFF.